What follows is one TCR beta chain and its context. Its antigen remains unidentified. Via MiXCR, TCRdb re-called the reads, giving one row per CDR3 protein. The sample lists 750,000 to 950,000 distinct CDR3 sequences, about 27% occurring once. The CDR3 is made up of 13 amino acids. Trimming shortened V by 6 bases and J by 4 bases, and 9 bases separated the two germline ends. Germline V gene data show CDR1 as LNHDA and CDR2 as SQIVND (reference sequence). The data were obtained in a study of T cell repertoires in cytomegalovirus infection. Study in general: Recently identified HLA-C-restricted CMV epitopes were among the peptides used. Indicated by public TCR beta signatures were CMV infection and matching HLA type. General study findings and limits: CMV-specific TCR beta clonotypes restricted by HLA-C dominated the ex vivo response. CMV carriers having the relevant HLA were flagged by cumulative public TCR beta family frequency.

This chain links TRBV19 with TRBJ2-2; D remains unclear. The clonotype was recovered from a human donor in good health (CMV status not recorded). Some clones in this sample may be carry-over from other donors' samples. The specimen was cultured CD8+ T cells from PBMCs, collected from culture after CMV antigen stimulation. The CDR3 reads CASRWVVTGELFF. As DNA, the CDR3 is TGTGCCAGTAGATGGGTGGTCACCGGGGAGCTGTTTTTT.